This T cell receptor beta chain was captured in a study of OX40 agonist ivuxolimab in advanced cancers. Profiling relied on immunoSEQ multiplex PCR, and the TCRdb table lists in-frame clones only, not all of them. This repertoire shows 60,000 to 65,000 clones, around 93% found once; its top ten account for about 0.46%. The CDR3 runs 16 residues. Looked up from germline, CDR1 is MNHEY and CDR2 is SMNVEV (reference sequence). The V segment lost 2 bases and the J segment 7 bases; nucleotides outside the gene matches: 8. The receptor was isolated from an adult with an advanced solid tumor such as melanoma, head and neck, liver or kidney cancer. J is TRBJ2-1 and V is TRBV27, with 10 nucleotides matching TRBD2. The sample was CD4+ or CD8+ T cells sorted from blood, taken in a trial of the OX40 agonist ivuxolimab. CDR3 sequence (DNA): TGTGCCAGCAGTTTAAGGACTAGCGGCCCTGGGAATGAGCAGTTCTTC. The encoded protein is CASSLRTSGPGNEQFF.